The 9 T cell receptor beta chains reported below all come from one sample, sequenced in a study of cytomegalovirus exposure and HLA in healthy donors. This PCR relied on a set of 60 Vbeta primers and 13 Jbeta primers. Libraries were prepared by immunoSEQ multiplex PCR; TCRdb keeps only in-frame clonotypes and omits some of them. The sample contains 80,000 to 100,000 clones, about 80% of which appear only once. The sample comprised PBMCs. The receptors were sampled from a male donor in good health and CMV-seropositive.

This chain joins TRBV6-5 and TRBJ2-7, with D possibly being TRBD1 (5 bases). V lost 5 bases to trimming and J lost 0 bases, with 14 bases between them. The germline gives CDR1 MNHEY, CDR2 SVGAGI. The CDR3 extends over 15 amino acids. This CDR3 is CASSTVGASSYEQYF. In DNA, the CDR3 is TGTGCCAGCAGTACCGTAGGGGCTAGCTCCTACGAGCAGTACTTC.

This clone was detected only a few times. The V and J genes are TRBV5-4 and TRBJ2-5, with D tentatively TRBD2 (5 bases). The last part of the DNA fits TRBJ2-7 better; the J call may be wrong. The CDR3 consists of 14 residues. The germline gives CDR1 SGHNT, CDR2 YYREEE (reference sequence). CDR3 sequence (DNA): TGTGCCAGCAGCCCGGAGGTCTTGGCTCGCGAGCAGTACTTC. It yields the protein CASSPEVLAREQYF.

The V gene is TRBV5-8, the J gene TRBJ1-1; TRBD1 might be the D (5 bases). V was clipped by 0 bases and J by 7 bases, with 13 bases between them. Germline values: CDR1 SGHTS, CDR2 YDEGEE. The CDR3 has 14 residues. CDR3 sequence reads: CASSLVVGEGEAFF. The DNA for the CDR3 is TGTGCCAGCAGCTTGGTTGTAGGGGAGGGTGAAGCTTTCTTT.

This clone was seen a single time. V is TRBV4-1 and J is TRBJ1-2, with D possibly matching TRBD1 (6 bases). The CDR3 is made up of 15 amino acids. Germline CDR1 reads MGHRA; CDR2 reads YSYEKL. The ends were cut back, 0 bases at V and 8 bases at J, with 16 bases in the middle. The CDR3 protein is CASSQDDRSLGGYTF. CDR3 sequence (DNA): TGCGCCAGCAGCCAAGACGACAGGTCCTTGGGGGGCTACACCTTC.

This chain joins TRBV4-1 and TRBJ1-5; a possible D gene is TRBD1 (6 bases). With 2 bases removed from V and 1 base from J, the gap between germline ends came to 9 bases. Germline CDR1 reads MGHRA; CDR2 reads YSYEKL. The CDR3 runs to 15 residues. In nucleotides, the CDR3 is TGCGCCAGCAGCCAACCCACAGGGAGCAATCAGCCCCAGCATTTT. This encodes CASSQPTGSNQPQHF.

The rearrangement links TRBV5-4 to TRBJ2-5, with TRBD1 as a possible D gene (5 bases). The CDR3 runs to 14 residues. CDR1 is SGHNT, CDR2 YYREEE, per germline (reference sequence). V dropped 0 bases and J dropped 5 bases, with 11 bases sitting between them. The CDR3 coding sequence is TGTGCCAGCAGCTTGGTGGGGCAAGTGGAGACCCAGTACTTC. Its protein is CASSLVGQVETQYF.

This chain joins TRBV30 and TRBJ2-3; 7 nucleotides align to TRBD1. The germline CDR1 and CDR2 sequences are GTSNPN and SVGIG (reference sequence). CDR3 size: 15 residues. Trimming removed 3 bases from V and 1 base from J; junction bases left unmatched: 7. The CDR3 sequence: CAWRDGTVRTDTQYF. The CDR3 DNA reads as TGTGCCTGGAGAGACGGGACAGTGCGCACAGATACGCAGTATTTT.

The chain is built from TRBV5-4 and TRBJ1-2; TRBD1 matches at 10 bases. Trimming at V came to 4 bases and at J to 8 bases, leaving 5 bases not matched to a gene. Per germline, CDR1 SGHNT and CDR2 YYREEE (reference sequence). The CDR3 has 13 amino acids. The CDR3 protein is CASSPGTGEGYTF. The CDR3 DNA follows: TGTGCCAGCAGCCCCGGGACAGGGGAGGGCTACACCTTC. Based on the CDR3 plus reference TRBV5-4 and TRBJ1-2, the full variable domain is ETGVTQSPTHLIKTRGQQVTLRCSSQSGHNTVSWYQQALGQGPQFIFQYYREEENGRGNFPPRFSGLQFPNYSSELNVNALELDDSALYLCASSPGTGEGYTFGSGTRLTVV.

The chain couples TRBV4-3 to TRBJ1-6; no firm D call. The CDR3 runs 13 residues. Trimming stripped 4 bases from V and 8 bases from J, with 9 bases between. Looked up from germline, CDR1 is LGHNA and CDR2 is YSLEER. The CDR3, as DNA: TGCGCCAGCAGCCTAAGACATGATTCACCCCTCCACTTT. It encodes CASSLRHDSPLHF.